This T cell receptor beta chain was profiled in a study of blood T cell repertoires in COVID-19. Study context: Collection of acute and convalescent COVID-19 samples took place in the United States, Italy and Spain. PBMCs, B-cell-depleted T cells, or T cells provided the cDNA or gDNA that made up the material.

This clone has just one count. V was cut by 7 bases and J by 0 bases, with 7 bases left in between. CDR3 length: 13 residues. Methods used by the authors: Reference gene primer amplification yielded estimated nucleated cell counts. Only in-frame clones appear in the TCRdb table, and some are missing; sequencing was by immunoSEQ multiplex PCR. V and J calls and clone size are copied from that table; D and trimming were computed from the DNA. The sample has approximately 200,000 clones, 70% to 90% seen once. Sequencing input: peripheral blood. The TCR originated in a human donor with active or convalescent COVID-19. The donor label of this sample is uncertain. This chain connects TRBV12-3 or TRBV12-4 to TRBJ1-5, with D possibly TRBD1 on 6 matching bases. CDR3 in DNA: TGTGCCAGCAACAGGGTTAGCAATCAGCCCCAGCATTTT. Translation: CASNRVSNQPQHF.